This T cell receptor (beta chain) is from a study of response to subunit inactivated influenza vaccine. Study results and limitations: New T cells are recruited in small numbers by each seasonal influenza vaccination, according to the authors' suggestion.

A single count supports this clonotype. Its antigen is as yet unknown. This CDR3 has 16 amino acids. Germline lookup yields CDR1 SEHNR and CDR2 FQNEAQ (reference sequence). V lost 5 bases to trimming and J lost 7 bases; unmatched junction nucleotides: 13. TCRdb called the RT-PCR reads again in MiXCR, with one record for every CDR3 protein. This sample has 800,000 or so distinct CDR3 sequences, with 20% to 25% found just once. This material consisted of PBMCs from blood, taken 5 to 6 days after vaccination. The receptor's source is a man aged 50 to 59 who received an inactivated influenza vaccine. The gene calls are TRBV7-9 and TRBJ2-2; the match to TRBD1 covers 7 bases. The CDR3: CASSKGGAGVGGELFF. In DNA form, the CDR3 reads TGTGCCAGCAGCAAAGGGGGCGCCGGGGTCGGCGGGGAGCTGTTTTTT.